This passage covers 27 T cell receptor beta chains from one sample sequenced in a study of long-term antiretroviral therapy in people with HIV. Version v3.0 of the immunoSEQ assay ran at survey level. Using immunoSEQ multiplex PCR, the repertoire was profiled, and TCRdb retains in-frame clones only, with some absent. The table records 25,000 to 30,000 clones, 84% of them present only once. The material sequenced was unsorted PBMCs, taken 0.4 years after starting antiretroviral therapy. The source of these receptors is a young man with HIV.

The chain combines TRBV27 with TRBJ2-7, with TRBD2 as a possible D gene (5 bases). In germline, CDR1 is MNHEY, CDR2 SMNVEV (reference sequence). CDR3 length: 16 residues. Trimming took 1 base from V and 3 from J, leaving 16 bases between them. The CDR3, as DNA: TGTGCCAGCAGTTTATTCGGGTCCTTAGGGAGCTACGAGCAGTACTTC. Translating gives CASSLFGSLGSYEQYF.

Concerning this clone: Sequence at one end of the junction differs from germline and may be a read error. This chain links TRBV7-7 with TRBJ2-5; 8 bases agree with TRBD2. The V gene's germline CDR1 is SSHAT and CDR2 FNYEAQ (reference sequence). CDR3 length equals 15 residues. This chain's CDR3 is CASSLGRGGQETQYF. For the CDR3, the DNA is TGTGCTAGCAGCTTAGGTCGCGGGGGGCAAGAGACCCAGTACTTC. The full variable domain, in which reference TRBV7-7 and TRBJ2-5 provide the parts outside the CDR3, is GAGVSQSPRYKVTKRGQDVTLRCDPISSHATLYWYQQALGQGPEFLTYFNYEAQPDKSGLPSDRFSAERPEGSISTLTIQRTEQRDSAMYRCASSLGRGGQETQYFGPGTRLLVL.

This clone was seen a handful of times. The genes are TRBV27 and TRBJ2-7; D tentatively fits TRBD1 or TRBD2 (5 bases each). This CDR3 has 13 amino acids. Germline loops: CDR1 MNHEY, CDR2 SMNVEV (reference sequence). The V end was cut by 2 bases, the J end by 5 bases, with 10 bases between. In nucleotides, the CDR3 is TGTGCCAGCAGTTTAATGGGGGAACACGAGCAGTACTTC. It specifies CASSLMGEHEQYF.

The V call is TRBV4-1, the J call TRBJ1-1; D is unclear. With 4 bases removed from V and 1 base from J, the gap between germline ends came to 13 bases. Germline V gives CDR1 MGHRA, CDR2 YSYEKL. This CDR3 is built from 15 residues. CDR3 in amino acids: CASSLLSDSNTEAFF. The CDR3 nucleotides read TGCGCCAGCAGCCTTCTCAGTGATTCGAACACTGAAGCTTTCTTT.

CDR3 DNA: TGTGCCAGCGCACGGGACAGCGGCCCCGGGGAGCTGTTTTTT. Translated, it gives CASARDSGPGELFF. V is TRBV6-4 and J is TRBJ2-2; 7 nucleotides agree with TRBD1. V lost 8 bases, J lost 6 bases, and 9 bases stayed unmatched. CDR1 MRHNA and CDR2 SNTAGT come from the germline V gene. The length of the CDR3 is 14 residues.

The gene calls are TRBV5-6 and TRBJ1-4; D unresolved. The germline V and J ends were trimmed by 3 bases and 3 bases, with 15 bases remaining between them. The CDR3 extends over 16 amino acids. From germline, CDR1 is SGHDT and CDR2 YYEEEE. The CDR3 bases are TGTGCCAGCAGCTGTGGAAAAGGTCATTCTAATGAAAAACTGTTTTTT. It encodes CASSCGKGHSNEKLFF.

This chain joins TRBV6-5 and TRBJ1-1, with 7 positions matching TRBD1. V shed 2 bases, J shed 8 bases, and the junction held 5 bases outside the gene matches. Germline V gives CDR1 MNHEY, CDR2 SVGAGI. This CDR3 is 13 amino acids long. CDR3 bases: TGTGCCAGCAGTTACCATTTACAGGGGGAAGCTTTCTTT. Translated, it gives CASSYHLQGEAFF.

The rearrangement links TRBV6-1 to TRBJ1-4; perhaps TRBD1 as D (5 bases). The CDR3 length is 16 residues. CDR1 and CDR2 from the germline V gene are MNHNS and SASEGT. Trimming pared 4 bases from V and 4 bases from J, leaving 16 bases between. In DNA, the CDR3 is TGTGCCAGCAGTGTTTCCCCCGGGACCGGTAATGAAAAACTGTTTTTT. Translated: CASSVSPGTGNEKLFF.

CDR3 in amino acids: CASSLEPGSRETQYF. CDR3 nucleotides: TGCGCCAGCAGCTTGGAGCCAGGGAGTCGCGAGACCCAGTACTTC. The rearrangement links TRBV5-1 to TRBJ2-5, with D perhaps TRBD1 or TRBD2 (5 bases each). This CDR3 has 15 amino acids. Germline V CDR1 and CDR2: SGHRS, YFSETQ. Trimming stripped 0 bases from V and 5 bases from J, with 14 bases between.

This chain connects TRBV9 to TRBJ1-2, with TRBD1 identical over 9 bases. CDR1 SGDLS and CDR2 YYNGEE come from the germline V gene. CDR3 length: 17 residues. V trimming: 4 bases; J trimming: 3 bases; junction bases outside the gene matches: 13. CDR3: CASSTRDRACGYYGYTF. The CDR3 bases are TGTGCCAGCAGCACCCGGGACAGGGCCTGTGGTTACTATGGCTACACCTTC.

CDR3 sequence (DNA): TGTGCCAGCTCACGTAGACAGGGAGGAACCTACGAGCAGTACTTC. Translated, it gives CASSRRQGGTYEQYF. The chain is built from TRBV18 and TRBJ2-7; maybe TRBD1 (7 bases). Germline CDR1 reads KGHSH; CDR2 reads LQKENI. The CDR3 is 15 amino acids. Trimming left V 4 bases short and J 2 bases short, with 15 bases between.

There are a few counts of this clone. The rearrangement links TRBV10-3 to TRBJ1-2; 12 bases match TRBD1. Germline CDR1 and CDR2: ENHRY and SYGVKD. The junction had 6 bases not matched to a gene; V was cut back by 10 bases and J by 3 bases. The CDR3 contains 14 residues. CDR3 residues: CATGTGGSDYGYTF. The CDR3 DNA reads as TGTGCCACGGGGACAGGGGGCAGCGACTATGGCTACACCTTC.

This sequence joins TRBV27 and TRBJ1-2; TRBD1 is a possible D gene (5 bases). The CDR3 totals 15 residues. Per germline, CDR1 MNHEY and CDR2 SMNVEV (reference sequence). Trimming removed 5 bases at V and 5 bases at J, with 18 bases between. CDR3 sequence reads: CASSPINPGFYGYTF. The CDR3 DNA follows: TGTGCCAGCAGTCCAATAAACCCAGGGTTTTATGGCTACACCTTC.

V usage is TRBV7-8 and J usage is TRBJ1-1; maybe TRBD1 (5 bases). This CDR3 region has 11 residues. The V end was cut by 4 bases, the J end by 7 bases, with 7 bases between. In germline, CDR1 is SGHVS, CDR2 FQNEAQ. CDR3: CASSSGGEAFF. The CDR3 DNA reads TGTGCCAGCAGCTCCGGGGGTGAAGCTTTCTTT.

The gene calls are TRBV7-2 and TRBJ2-2; the D is unclear. There are 14 residues in the CDR3. V shed 4 bases and J shed 1 base, with 7 bases lying between them. Germline V gene lookup returns CDR1 SGHTA and CDR2 FQGNSA. Here the CDR3 reads CASSSTVNTGELFF. The CDR3 coding sequence is TGTGCCAGCAGCTCTACGGTGAACACCGGGGAGCTGTTTTTT.

This clone was seen a handful of times. V gene TRBV7-9 combines with J gene TRBJ1-5, with D possibly matching TRBD1 (6 bases). Germline V CDR1 and CDR2: SEHNR, FQNEAQ (reference sequence). This CDR3 is built from 15 residues. Trimming cost V 6 bases and J 3 bases, with 15 bases left between them. CDR3 DNA: TGTGCCAGCAGTCATACAGGGAACACCAATCAGCCCCAGCATTTT. Its translation: CASSHTGNTNQPQHF.

This chain joins TRBV7-9 and TRBJ2-7; tentative D call: TRBD1 (6 bases). The CDR3 covers 16 residues. Between the trimmed V and J ends, which lost 5 bases and 5 bases, there was a span of 22 bases. From germline, CDR1 is SEHNR and CDR2 FQNEAQ (reference sequence). Here the CDR3 DNA reads TGTGCCAGCAGCCGGACGGACAGTTCCTACAACCACGAGCAGTACTTC. Its protein is CASSRTDSSYNHEQYF.

V gene TRBV27 combines with J gene TRBJ2-7; 9 bases line up with TRBD1. Unmatched junction bases numbered 8, after V lost 4 bases and J lost 4 bases. The CDR3 length is 15 residues. Per the germline V gene, CDR1 is MNHEY and CDR2 is SMNVEV (reference sequence). Written as DNA, the CDR3 is TGTGCCAGCAGTTCCGGGACAGGGCCCGCTTACGAGCAGTACTTC. It encodes CASSSGTGPAYEQYF.

The chain combines TRBV7-6 with TRBJ1-1, with 9 positions matching TRBD1. J was trimmed by 4 bases and V by 4 bases; bases with no gene match: 10. Germline V gene sequence: CDR1 SGHVS, CDR2 FNYEAQ. The CDR3 extends over 16 amino acids. CDR3 DNA: TGTGCCAGCAGCTACCTAACCCCGGGACAGGGCACTGAAGCTTTCTTT. Translating it yields CASSYLTPGQGTEAFF.

The genes are TRBV6-6 and TRBJ1-4; 7 bases agree with TRBD1. CDR1 MNHNY and CDR2 SVGAGI come from the germline V gene (reference sequence). CDR3 size: 14 residues. With V trimmed by 6 bases and J by 7 bases, 8 bases remained unmatched. The CDR3 DNA reads as TGTGCCAGCAGACGGGGGACAGATAGTGAAAAACTGTTTTTT. It yields the protein CASRRGTDSEKLFF.

The gene calls are TRBV7-8 and TRBJ2-2; D is uncertain. V was cut by 1 base and J by 1 base, with 7 bases left in between. This CDR3 has 15 residues. Germline-derived CDR1 and CDR2 are SGHVS and FQNEAQ. The CDR3 sequence is CASSLGTLNTGELFF. The CDR3 nucleotides are TGTGCCAGCAGCTTAGGGACCCTGAACACCGGGGAGCTGTTTTTT. The entire variable domain, with the rest obtained from reference TRBV7-8 and TRBJ2-2, is as follows: GAGVSQSPRYKVAKRGQDVALRCDPISGHVSLFWYQQALGQGPEFLTYFQNEAQLDKSGLPSDRFFAERPEGSVSTLKIQRTQQEDSAVYLCASSLGTLNTGELFFGEGSRLTVL.

V usage is TRBV27 and J usage is TRBJ2-7, with 7 nucleotides matching TRBD1. The CDR3 runs to 14 residues. Germline lookup yields CDR1 MNHEY and CDR2 SMNVEV (reference sequence). V gave up 6 bases and J gave up 3 bases; unmatched junction bases: 8. The CDR3 reads CASSLTGSGYEQYF. CDR3 nucleotides: TGTGCCAGCAGCTTGACAGGGTCGGGCTACGAGCAGTACTTC.

This chain connects TRBV19 to TRBJ1-4, with a possible D match to TRBD1 (5 bases). Trimming left V 9 bases short and J 4 bases short, with 15 bases between. CDR3 length equals 14 residues. Germline-derived CDR1 and CDR2 are LNHDA and SQIVND (reference sequence). CDR3 bases: TGTGCCAGCAGAAGTGGGACGGTTAATGAAAAACTGTTTTTT. Translating it yields CASRSGTVNEKLFF.

The rearrangement uses TRBV4-3 and TRBJ1-1; 7 positions match TRBD1. This CDR3 has 14 residues. V shed 5 bases and J 1 base; nucleotides not matched to a gene: 4. Germline V lookup: CDR1 LGHNA, CDR2 YSLEER. The CDR3 protein is CASSVGTANTEAFF. CDR3 DNA: TGCGCCAGCAGCGTTGGGACAGCGAACACTGAAGCTTTCTTT.

The CDR3 DNA reads as TGTGCCAGTAGTATGTACGCCACGTCCTACGAGCAGTACTTC. Encoded protein: CASSMYATSYEQYF. This chain connects TRBV19 to TRBJ2-7, with D uncertain. V gave up 3 bases and J gave up 1 base, with 10 bases separating them. The length of the CDR3 is 14 residues. Germline CDR1 is LNHDA and CDR2 is SQIVND (reference sequence).

This chain connects TRBV11-3 to TRBJ2-1; D remains ambiguous. CDR1 is SGHNT, CDR2 YENEEA, per germline. V was pared by 1 base and J by 4 bases, with 5 bases between. The CDR3 is 13 residues long. CDR3 sequence (DNA): TGTGCCAGCAGCTTAGGGGCATACAATGAGCAGTTCTTC. Translation: CASSLGAYNEQFF.

This chain joins TRBV10-1 and TRBJ2-7, with no clear D. The CDR3 runs to 14 residues. CDR1 and CDR2 from the germline V gene are WNHNN and SYGVQD (reference sequence). V was cut by 3 bases and J by 6 bases, with 15 bases left in between. The CDR3 loop is CASSDGSFLGEQYF. CDR3 sequence (DNA): TGCGCCAGCAGTGATGGCAGCTTTTTAGGCGAGCAGTACTTC.